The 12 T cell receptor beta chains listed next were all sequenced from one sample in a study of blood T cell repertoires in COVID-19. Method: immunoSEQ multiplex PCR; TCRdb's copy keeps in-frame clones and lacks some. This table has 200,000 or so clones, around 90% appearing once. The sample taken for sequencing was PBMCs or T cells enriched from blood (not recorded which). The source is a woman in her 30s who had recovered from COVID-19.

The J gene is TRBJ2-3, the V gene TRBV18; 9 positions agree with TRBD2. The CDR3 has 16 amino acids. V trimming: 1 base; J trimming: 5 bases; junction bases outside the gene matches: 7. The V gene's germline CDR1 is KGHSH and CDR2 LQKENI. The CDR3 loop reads CASSPRGGGSGDTQYF. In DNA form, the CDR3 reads TGTGCCAGCTCACCACGCGGGGGGGGTAGCGGAGATACGCAGTATTTT.

The CDR3 spells CASSRKQGAKTEAFF. The CDR3 bases are TGCGCCAGCAGCAGAAAACAGGGGGCGAAAACTGAAGCTTTCTTT. V usage is TRBV5-1 and J usage is TRBJ1-1, with TRBD1 matching 9 bases. J lost 5 bases, V lost 4 bases, and 9 bases had no gene match. Per germline, CDR1 SGHRS and CDR2 YFSETQ. The CDR3 sequence is 15 residues long.

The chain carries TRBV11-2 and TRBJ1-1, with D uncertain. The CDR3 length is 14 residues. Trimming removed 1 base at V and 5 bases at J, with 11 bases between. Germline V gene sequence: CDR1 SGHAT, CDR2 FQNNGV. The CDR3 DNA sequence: TGTGCCAGCAGCTTAGCCGGGGAGGATACTGAAGCTTTCTTT. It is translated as CASSLAGEDTEAFF.

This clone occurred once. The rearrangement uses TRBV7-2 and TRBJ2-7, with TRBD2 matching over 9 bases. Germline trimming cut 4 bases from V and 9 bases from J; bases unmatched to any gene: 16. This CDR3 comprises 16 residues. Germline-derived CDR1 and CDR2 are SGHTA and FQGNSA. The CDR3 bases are TGTGCCAGCAGCTCTTCTTATAGCGGGGGAAGATCATGGCAGTACTTC. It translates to CASSSSYSGGRSWQYF.

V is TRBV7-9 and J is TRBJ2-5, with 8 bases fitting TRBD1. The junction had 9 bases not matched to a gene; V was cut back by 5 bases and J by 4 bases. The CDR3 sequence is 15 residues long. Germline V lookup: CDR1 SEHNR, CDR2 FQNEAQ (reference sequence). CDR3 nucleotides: TGTGCCAGCAGCACCGGGGGCAGGGGGCGAGAGACCCAGTACTTC. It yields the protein CASSTGGRGRETQYF.

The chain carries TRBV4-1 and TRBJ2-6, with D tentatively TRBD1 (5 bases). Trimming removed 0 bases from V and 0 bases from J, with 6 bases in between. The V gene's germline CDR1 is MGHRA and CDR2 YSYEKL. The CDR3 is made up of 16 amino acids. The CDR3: CASSQETVSGANVLTF. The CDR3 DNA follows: TGCGCCAGCAGCCAAGAGACAGTCTCTGGGGCCAACGTCCTGACTTTC.

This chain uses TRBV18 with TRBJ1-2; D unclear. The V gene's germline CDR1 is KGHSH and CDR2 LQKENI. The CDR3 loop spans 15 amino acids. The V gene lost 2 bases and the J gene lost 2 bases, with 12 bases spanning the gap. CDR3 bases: TGTGCCAGCTCACCAGGTGCAAGCCCCAACTATGGCTACACCTTC. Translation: CASSPGASPNYGYTF.

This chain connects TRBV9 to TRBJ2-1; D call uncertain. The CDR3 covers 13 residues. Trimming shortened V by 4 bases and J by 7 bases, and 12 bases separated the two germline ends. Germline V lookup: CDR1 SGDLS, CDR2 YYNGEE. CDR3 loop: CASSYDGANEQFF. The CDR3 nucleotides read TGTGCCAGCAGCTACGACGGAGCGAATGAGCAGTTCTTC. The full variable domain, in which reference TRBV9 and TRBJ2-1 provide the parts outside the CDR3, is DSGVTQTPKHLITATGQRVTLRCSPRSGDLSVYWYQQSLDQGLQFLIQYYNGEERAKGNILERFSAQQFPDLHSELNLSSLELGDSALYFCASSYDGANEQFFGPGTRLTVL.

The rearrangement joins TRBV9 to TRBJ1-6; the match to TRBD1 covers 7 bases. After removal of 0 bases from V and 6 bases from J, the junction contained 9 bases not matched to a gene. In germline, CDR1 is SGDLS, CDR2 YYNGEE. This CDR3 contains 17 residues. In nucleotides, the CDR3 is TGTGCCAGCAGCGTAGGTCGGGACAGAGGTCTTAATTCACCCCTCCACTTT. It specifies CASSVGRDRGLNSPLHF.

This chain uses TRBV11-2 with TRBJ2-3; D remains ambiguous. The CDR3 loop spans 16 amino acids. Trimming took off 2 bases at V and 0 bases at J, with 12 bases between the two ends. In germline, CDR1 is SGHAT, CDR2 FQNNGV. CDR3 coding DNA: TGTGCCAGCAGCTTAAACAGCTACACTAGCACAGATACGCAGTATTTT. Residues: CASSLNSYTSTDTQYF.

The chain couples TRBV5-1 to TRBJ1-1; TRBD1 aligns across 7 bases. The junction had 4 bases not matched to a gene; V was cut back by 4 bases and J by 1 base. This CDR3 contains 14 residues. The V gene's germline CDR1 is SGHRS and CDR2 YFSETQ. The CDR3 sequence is CASSGDSSNTEAFF. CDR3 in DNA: TGCGCCAGCAGCGGGGACAGTTCGAACACTGAAGCTTTCTTT.

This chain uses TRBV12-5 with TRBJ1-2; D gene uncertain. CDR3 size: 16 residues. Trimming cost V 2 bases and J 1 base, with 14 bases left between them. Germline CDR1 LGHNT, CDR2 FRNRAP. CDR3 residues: CASGLPPRVFNYGYTF. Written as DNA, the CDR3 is TGTGCTAGTGGTTTGCCGCCTCGGGTGTTTAACTATGGCTACACCTTC.